This T cell receptor (delta chain) comes out of a study of γδ T cells in repeated Plasmodium falciparum infection. As for the study in general: Timepoints: baseline, immediately before selected infections, and 21 days after every infection. Study-wide results and limits: Vdelta2-negative gammadelta repertoires, largely Vdelta1+, seemingly showed infection-driven waves of new clonal selection. Vdelta2-negative gammadelta repertoires appeared less diverse and less shared in Malian than Australian children. Donors in Mali lived in a small rural village, largely one ethnic group.

Gammadelta T cells were flow-sorted from PBMC into Vgamma9/Vdelta2+ and Vdelta2-negative populations for bulk analysis. The CDR3 length is 16 residues. CDR1 is GEAIGNYY and CDR2 is EKD in the germline V gene. Regarding this clone: What it binds is unknown. The likely explanation is a read error, given a far larger clone one base away. Different DNA sequences within this sample yield the same CDR3.

TCRdb redid the clone calls on the multiplex PCR reads with CATT. Of 93,000 or so delta-chain clones detected, 0.75% to 1% appear once; the ten largest clones hold nearly 10%. Sequenced input: gamma-delta T cells from blood. The V call is TRDV2, the J call TRDJ1; TRDD3 matches 8 bases. TCRdb gives no J gene; it was assigned here by matching the DNA to germline. The sequence derives from a pool of human donors (malaria-infected and uninfected, not separated). CDR3 sequence reads: CACDPRTGGDTDKLIF. CDR3 bases: TGTGCCTGTGACCCACGTACTGGGGGGGACACTGATAAACTCATCTTT.